Following are 8 T cell receptor beta chains from one sample sequenced in a study of cytomegalovirus exposure and HLA in healthy donors listed by TCRdb under 2017. The library was obtained by the immunoSEQ multiplex PCR assay. A mixture of 60 forward primers for TCR Vbeta segments and 13 reverse primers for TCR Jbeta segments was used in the multiplex PCR. In its TCRdb copy, this immuneACCESS table keeps in-frame sequences only and misses some clones. Where compared with another copy, unresolved V genes explain less than half of these, and the others have no known cause. Counted in this sample were over 200,000 clones; 70% to 85% of them appeared once. Around 2.9% of the sample lies in the top ten. The sequenced sample consisted of PBMCs. The receptors were sampled from a woman aged 60-70 years in good health and CMV-seropositive.

This clone appeared once. V is TRBV5-1 and J is TRBJ2-7, with 11 positions matching TRBD2. The CDR3 consists of 21 residues. Germline V gives CDR1 SGHRS, CDR2 YFSETQ. The V gene end was trimmed by 3 bases and the J gene end by 0 bases; junction bases not matched to a gene: 20. CDR3 bases: TGCGCCAGCAGCTCCTATAATGGGGGACTAGCGGCGAAAACTATCTCCTACGAGCAGTACTTC. It yields the protein CASSSYNGGLAAKTISYEQYF.

This chain connects TRBV21-1 to TRBJ2-7; TRBD2 reflects the table's D call only, with no check against the DNA. TRBV21-1 is listed as a pseudogene. The CDR3 length is 17 residues. This CDR3 is CASSRGDVDSKEREQYF. In nucleotides, the CDR3 is TGTGCCAGCAGCCGGGGGGACGTGGACAGTAAGGAACGCGAGCAGTACTTC.

J is TRBJ1-3 and V is TRBV6-5; no definite D call. CDR1 is MNHEY and CDR2 is SVGAGI in the germline V gene. V lost 2 bases to trimming and J lost 0 bases, with 8 bases between them. The CDR3 is 15 residues long. CDR3 nucleotides: TGTGCCAGCAGTTACGGGCAGTCCTCTGGAAACACCATATATTTT. It yields the protein CASSYGQSSGNTIYF.

This clone was picked up one time. Other DNA sequences of this sample code for an identical CDR3. The chain combines TRBV9 with TRBJ2-1, with 8 bases lining up with TRBD2. V lost 0 bases to trimming and J lost 9 bases; unmatched junction nucleotides: 5. The germline gives CDR1 SGDLS, CDR2 YYNGEE. This CDR3 has 14 residues. The CDR3 region has the DNA TGTGCCAGCAGCGTAGCGGGAGGGCCGGGTGAGCAGTTCTTC. Its protein product is CASSVAGGPGEQFF.

This clone was recorded once. V gene TRBV7-9 combines with J gene TRBJ1-5; possible D gene TRBD1, 6 bases. V was trimmed by 2 bases and J by 1 base, leaving 15 bases between them. The length of the CDR3 is 17 residues. Germline CDR1 reads SEHNR; CDR2 reads FQNEAQ (reference sequence). CDR3 sequence (DNA): TGTGCCAGCAGCTTATTTCCAGGGGAAACAAGCAATCAGCCCCAGCATTTT. Its protein is CASSLFPGETSNQPQHF.

The V call is TRBV7-2, the J call TRBJ1-6; D remains ambiguous. The CDR3 length is 12 residues. V was shortened by 6 bases and J by 8 bases, with 8 bases between the two germline ends. Germline lookup yields CDR1 SGHTA and CDR2 FQGNSA. The CDR3 is CASRTDYSPLHF. For the CDR3, the DNA is TGTGCCAGCAGAACAGATTATTCACCCCTCCACTTT.

This chain uses TRBV19 with TRBJ1-4, with TRBD1 as a possible D gene (5 bases). This CDR3 has 18 residues. Germline CDR1 LNHDA, CDR2 SQIVND (reference sequence). The germline V and J ends were trimmed by 6 bases and 4 bases, with 24 bases remaining between them. Here the CDR3 reads CASSGGWRQRTNNEKLFF. In DNA form, the CDR3 reads TGTGCCAGTAGCGGGGGTTGGCGCCAGAGAACCAATAATGAAAAACTGTTTTTT.

This sequence joins TRBV6-1 and TRBJ2-1; D is possibly TRBD2 (6 bases). The length of the CDR3 is 16 residues. Germline CDR1 MNHNS, CDR2 SASEGT. The V end lost 2 bases, the J end lost 6 bases, and 17 bases lay between the germline ends. Written as DNA, the CDR3 is TGTGCCAGCAGTGAACGAGGCGGGGTGAGGGTCAATGAGCAGTTCTTC. Its protein product is CASSERGGVRVNEQFF.